These 30 T cell receptor beta chains were all obtained from the same sample, sequenced in a study of cytomegalovirus exposure and HLA in healthy donors (dated by TCRdb to about 2017). Libraries were built with the immunoSEQ multiplex PCR assay. The multiplex PCR relied on a mix of 60 forward primers for TCR Vbeta segments and 13 reverse primers for TCR Jbeta segments. This immuneACCESS table, as held by TCRdb, lists in-frame sequences with V and J called but not all clones. Of the missing ones, under half trace to an unresolved V gene in checked studies; the others have no known cause. This sample holds 95,000 to 100,000 clones; around 85% were observed only once. The ten most abundant clones make up less than 5% of the sample. The specimen sequenced was PBMCs. All receptors come from a man between 25 and 39 years old in good health and CMV-seronegative.

This chain uses TRBV6-1 with TRBJ1-5, with TRBD1 matching 8 bases. CDR1 is MNHNS and CDR2 is SASEGT in the germline V gene. Unmatched junction bases numbered 6, after V lost 2 bases and J lost 6 bases. CDR3 length equals 15 residues. The CDR3: CASSEQGARAQPQHF. As DNA, the CDR3 is TGTGCCAGCAGTGAACAGGGGGCCCGGGCTCAGCCCCAGCATTTT.

This clone has just a few counts. J is TRBJ1-1 and V is TRBV30; D not certain. This CDR3 contains 13 residues. The ends were cut back, 1 base at V and 6 bases at J, with 12 bases in the middle. CDR1 and CDR2 (germline): GTSNPN, SVGIG (reference sequence). CDR3 nucleotides: TGTGCCTGGAGTGCCAGGAACCGCGCTGAAGCTTTCTTT. This codes for CAWSARNRAEAFF.

V usage is TRBV2 and J usage is TRBJ1-2; 11 bases match TRBD1. V shed 7 bases, J shed 4 bases, and the junction held 11 bases outside the gene matches. The CDR3 length is 16 residues. Germline CDR1 and CDR2: SNHLY and FYNNEI. CDR3 in DNA: TGTGCCAGCACTTGGACAGGGGGCGCTAGGGGCTATGGCTACACCTTC. It translates to CASTWTGGARGYGYTF.

J is TRBJ1-2 and V is TRBV28; TRBD1 might be the D (6 bases). There are 14 residues in the CDR3. Trimming cost V 3 bases and J 3 bases, with 11 bases left between them. Germline V gene data show CDR1 as MDHEN and CDR2 as SYDVKM. CDR3 in DNA: TGTGCCAGCAGTTTGCCCGGACAGCACTATGGCTACACCTTC. It is translated as CASSLPGQHYGYTF.

The rearrangement uses TRBV30 and TRBJ1-1; D is possibly TRBD1 (5 bases). The CDR3 extends over 13 amino acids. Per the germline V gene, CDR1 is GTSNPN and CDR2 is SVGIG (reference sequence). The V and J ends lost 3 bases and 1 base respectively, with 9 bases between them. The CDR3 nucleotides are TGTGCCTGGAGCCTGACAGCGAACACTGAAGCTTTCTTT. The encoded protein is CAWSLTANTEAFF.

The chain employs TRBV18 and TRBJ2-1; D might be TRBD2 (7 bases). The V gene lost 3 bases and the J gene lost 2 bases, with 11 bases spanning the gap. Germline assignment: CDR1 KGHSH and CDR2 LQKENI. CDR3 size: 15 residues. CDR3 nucleotides: TGTGCCAGCTCACCTCTAGGGGGGGCCTACAATGAGCAGTTCTTC. Encoded protein: CASSPLGGAYNEQFF.

The J gene is TRBJ2-2, the V gene TRBV18; D gene ambiguous. V was clipped by 3 bases and J by 3 bases, with 2 bases between them. Germline loops: CDR1 KGHSH, CDR2 LQKENI. The CDR3 contains 12 residues. The CDR3 protein is CASSPDTGELFF. The DNA for the CDR3 is TGTGCCAGCTCACCCGACACCGGGGAGCTGTTTTTT.

This chain connects TRBV19 to TRBJ1-5, with 9 bases aligning to TRBD1. Germline CDR1 is LNHDA and CDR2 is SQIVND (reference sequence). V trimming: 4 bases; J trimming: 6 bases; junction bases outside the gene matches: 10. CDR3 size: 16 residues. CDR3 residues: CASSNSGTGKSQPQHF. CDR3 coding DNA: TGTGCCAGTAGTAATTCCGGGACAGGGAAGAGTCAGCCCCAGCATTTT.

The rearrangement uses TRBV7-6 and TRBJ2-3, with D unclear. The CDR3 length is 14 residues. Trimming left V 5 bases short and J 0 bases short, with 9 bases between. Germline assignment: CDR1 SGHVS and CDR2 FNYEAQ. CDR3 amino acids: CASSTTTSTDTQYF. In DNA form, the CDR3 reads TGTGCCAGCAGCACCACGACTAGCACAGATACGCAGTATTTT.

Note on this clone: Germline and junction disagree at one end, which may indicate a read error. The V gene is TRBV29-1, the J gene TRBJ2-1; 10 bases are shared with TRBD2. CDR1 is SQVTM and CDR2 is ANQGSEA in the germline V gene. This CDR3 is built from 14 residues. CDR3 coding DNA: TGCAGCGGTGAAGCGGGGGGGCCGCGCAATGAGCAGTTCTTC. Translated, it gives CSGEAGGPRNEQFF.

The chain has TRBV18 and TRBJ1-1, with TRBD1 matching over 8 bases. The ends lost 0 bases at V and 5 bases at J; junction bases unmatched: 8. Germline loops: CDR1 KGHSH, CDR2 LQKENI. There are 16 residues in the CDR3. The DNA of the CDR3 is TGTGCCAGCTCACCACCGAAGCGGACAGGGTATACTGAAGCTTTCTTT. Residues: CASSPPKRTGYTEAFF.

V is TRBV5-1 and J is TRBJ2-5; 10 nucleotides match TRBD2. The germline CDR1 and CDR2 sequences are SGHRS and YFSETQ. Trimming cost V 0 bases and J 1 base; bases outside gene matches: 3. The CDR3 is 16 residues long. The CDR3 here is CASSLVAGGSQETQYF. Written as DNA, the CDR3 is TGCGCCAGCAGCTTGGTAGCGGGGGGAAGCCAAGAGACCCAGTACTTC. The full variable domain, rest sourced from reference TRBV5-1 and TRBJ2-5, is KAGVTQTPRYLIKTRGQQVTLSCSPISGHRSVSWYQQTPGQGLQFLFEYFSETQRNKGNFPGRFSGRQFSNSRSEMNVSTLELGDSALYLCASSLVAGGSQETQYFGPGTRLLVL.

CDR3 amino acids: CASSISGQPTDTQYF. CDR3 sequence (DNA): TGTGCCAGTAGTATCTCCGGACAGCCTACAGATACGCAGTATTTT. The V gene is TRBV19, the J gene TRBJ2-3, with D perhaps matching TRBD1 (6 bases). The length of the CDR3 is 15 residues. V gave up 3 bases and J gave up 3 bases, with 13 bases separating them. Per germline, CDR1 LNHDA and CDR2 SQIVND (reference sequence).

This rearrangement joins TRBV27 to TRBJ2-7, with 7 bases aligning to TRBD1. Germline loops: CDR1 MNHEY, CDR2 SMNVEV (reference sequence). V dropped 6 bases and J dropped 0; count of bases not matched to a gene: 11. This CDR3 is 16 amino acids long. CDR3 DNA sequence: TGTGCCAGCAGCCCATCCACAGGGGTCATCTCCTACGAGCAGTACTTC. Encoded protein: CASSPSTGVISYEQYF.

This clone appeared once. This rearrangement joins TRBV27 to TRBJ1-5, with D possibly matching TRBD1 (5 bases). This CDR3 is 15 amino acids long. V gave up 5 bases and J gave up 2 bases, with 13 bases separating them. Germline loops: CDR1 MNHEY, CDR2 SMNVEV (reference sequence). The DNA for the CDR3 is TGTGCCAGCAGTCCAGGATCAGGGCGCAATCAGCCCCAGCATTTT. Translation gives CASSPGSGRNQPQHF.

This chain links TRBV7-2 with TRBJ2-3, with D uncertain. Germline-derived CDR1 and CDR2 are SGHTA and FQGNSA. The CDR3 is 16 residues long. V gave up 1 base and J gave up 2 bases, with 13 bases separating them. CDR3 nucleotide sequence: TGTGCCAGCAGCTTAGATGATGCGCGGTACACAGATACGCAGTATTTT. This gives the protein CASSLDDARYTDTQYF.

For this clone: The junction differs from germline at one of its ends, possibly a read error. The chain links TRBV7-9 to TRBJ2-1, with 7 bases matching TRBD2. The V gene's germline CDR1 is SEHNR and CDR2 FQNEAQ (reference sequence). The length of the CDR3 is 12 residues. CDR3: CSSSLGGEAGFF. The DNA of the CDR3 is TGTTCCAGCAGCTTGGGGGGGGAGGCTGGGTTCTTC.

V usage is TRBV11-1 and J usage is TRBJ2-3, with 11 bases matching TRBD2. The CDR3 loop spans 15 amino acids. CDR1 is SGHAT, CDR2 FQDESV, per germline (reference sequence). J lost 3 bases, V lost 5 bases, and 4 bases had no gene match. CDR3 residues: CASSPGLAETDTQYF. CDR3 DNA: TGTGCCAGCAGCCCGGGACTAGCGGAGACAGATACGCAGTATTTT.

V is TRBV5-1 and J is TRBJ1-2; a possible D gene is TRBD1 (6 bases). Germline V gene sequence: CDR1 SGHRS, CDR2 YFSETQ. Trimming left V 0 bases short and J 4 bases short, with 10 bases between. The CDR3 totals 14 residues. For the CDR3, the DNA is TGCGCCAGCAGCTTGGGGGACACACTCTATGGCTACACCTTC. Translation: CASSLGDTLYGYTF.

This sequence joins TRBV29-1 and TRBJ2-3; 13 nucleotides agree with TRBD2. The J segment lost 0 bases and the V segment lost 8 bases, leaving 17 bases of the junction unmatched. The germline gives CDR1 SQVTM, CDR2 ANQGSEA. The length of the CDR3 is 19 residues. The CDR3 sequence is CSTPGTSGTNPFSTDTQYF. The CDR3 region has the DNA TGCAGCACCCCCGGGACTAGCGGGACAAACCCCTTTAGCACAGATACGCAGTATTTT.

This sequence joins TRBV15 and TRBJ1-1, with 7 nucleotides matching TRBD1. Per the germline V gene, CDR1 is LNHNV and CDR2 is YYDKDF (reference sequence). The trim removed 1 base at V and 8 bases at J, leaving 13 bases unmatched. The CDR3 totals 16 residues. The CDR3 DNA reads TGTGCCACCAGCAGAGTGCCCTTCCGACAGGGCTTGGAAGCTTTCTTT. Its protein is CATSRVPFRQGLEAFF.

The genes are TRBV27 and TRBJ2-7; 11 bases fit TRBD1. Germline-derived CDR1 and CDR2 are MNHEY and SMNVEV (reference sequence). Trimming removed 4 bases from V and 4 bases from J; junction bases left unmatched: 6. This CDR3 is 15 amino acids long. CDR3 in amino acids: CASSSRTGGSYEQYF. The CDR3 coding sequence is TGTGCCAGCAGTTCCAGGACAGGGGGCTCGTACGAGCAGTACTTC.

The chain carries TRBV29-1 and TRBJ1-5; TRBD1 might be the D (6 bases). The CDR3 sequence is 12 residues long. CDR1 is SQVTM and CDR2 is ANQGSEA in the germline V gene. Trimming took off 6 bases at V and 5 bases at J, with 11 bases between the two ends. The CDR3 DNA sequence: TGCAGCGTACAAGAGGGGGATCAGCCCCAGCATTTT. Translation: CSVQEGDQPQHF. The whole variable domain, remainder taken from reference TRBV29-1 and TRBJ1-5, is SAVISQKPSRDICQRGTSLTIQCQVDSQVTMMFWYRQQPGQSLTLIATANQGSEATYESGFVIDKFPISRPNLTFSTLTVSNMSPEDSSIYLCSVQEGDQPQHFGDGTRLSIL.

J is TRBJ2-5 and V is TRBV2; 9 bases align to TRBD2. Losses at the gene ends were 5 bases for V and 5 bases for J; bases not matched to a gene: 9. Germline assignment: CDR1 SNHLY and CDR2 FYNNEI. CDR3 length equals 15 residues. This CDR3 is CASSTSGRSGETQYF. CDR3 bases: TGTGCCAGCAGTACCAGCGGGAGGTCGGGTGAGACCCAGTACTTC.

The genes are TRBV6-5 and TRBJ2-5, with TRBD1 identical over 11 bases. The CDR3 spans 15 residues. Germline CDR1 and CDR2: MNHEY and SVGAGI. Trimming took 8 bases from V and 5 from J; bases not matched to a gene: 10. The CDR3: CASGTGGQVWETQYF. The CDR3 DNA follows: TGTGCCAGCGGGACAGGGGGGCAAGTTTGGGAGACCCAGTACTTC.

The genes are TRBV28 and TRBJ1-2; D is uncertain. The length of the CDR3 is 12 residues. The V gene lost 2 bases and the J gene lost 5 bases, with 6 bases spanning the gap. Germline V gene sequence: CDR1 MDHEN, CDR2 SYDVKM. The CDR3 DNA follows: TGTGCCAGCAGTTTAAGAGAGTATGGCTACACCTTC. Amino acids: CASSLREYGYTF.

This rearrangement joins TRBV4-1 to TRBJ1-1; a possible D gene is TRBD1 (6 bases). V lost 1 base, J lost 4 bases, and 16 bases lay in between. Germline V gene lookup returns CDR1 MGHRA and CDR2 YSYEKL. This CDR3 contains 16 residues. DNA for the CDR3: TGCGCCAGCAGCCAAGGGGGGGCAGCGGGGGCCACTGAAGCTTTCTTT. Translating gives CASSQGGAAGATEAFF.

The chain links TRBV5-1 to TRBJ2-2; 10 nucleotides agree with TRBD1. Germline V CDR1 and CDR2: SGHRS, YFSETQ. V was pared by 6 bases and J by 5 bases, with 10 bases of the junction left unmatched. This CDR3 has 16 residues. CDR3 amino acids: CASNYRDRGYTGELFF. CDR3 DNA: TGCGCCAGCAACTACCGGGACAGGGGATATACCGGGGAGCTGTTTTTT.

For this clone: The sample holds other DNA sequences that translate to the same CDR3. CDR3 in amino acids: CASKGDYLTSYEQYF. In DNA form, the CDR3 reads TGCGCCAGCAAGGGGGACTATCTAACCTCCTACGAGCAGTACTTC. The V gene is TRBV10-1, the J gene TRBJ2-7; maybe TRBD2 (7 bases). V was cut by 7 bases and J by 0 bases, with 16 bases left in between. CDR1 is WNHNN and CDR2 is SYGVQD in the germline V gene (reference sequence). CDR3 length: 15 residues.

The chain is built from TRBV6-5 and TRBJ2-7; 7 bases agree with TRBD1. The CDR3 totals 14 residues. Germline CDR1 is MNHEY and CDR2 is SVGAGI. The V gene end was trimmed by 4 bases and the J gene end by 0 bases; junction bases not matched to a gene: 3. CDR3: CASSSTGSSYEQYF. For the CDR3, the DNA is TGTGCCAGCAGTTCGACAGGGAGCTCCTACGAGCAGTACTTC.